These T cell receptor beta chains were read from a single sample in a study of vaccination effects on CD4 cells after COVID-19. For these receptors, no antigen is known. Clones were read by immunoSEQ multiplex PCR, and TCRdb kept only the in-frame ones, dropping some. The profile covers about 63,000 clones, with 70% to 85% appearing a single time and less than 4% taken by the ten largest. Sequencing was performed on CD4+ T cells from PBMCs cultured with HCoV-OC43 spike peptides, taken before COVID-19 vaccination. The receptors stem from a human donor who received a COVID-19 vaccine. Both conserved end residues are part of each CDR3. A D gene is named only where the DNA matches it firmly. Not all rows give a size; the values are once, few, many and, for expanded clones, a class.

J,V,D,size,CDR3,DNA
TRBJ2-5,TRBV7-2,.,once,CASSSRRSFRGETQYF,TGTGCCAGCAGCTCCCGCAGGTCCTTTAGGGGGGAGACCCAGTACTTC
TRBJ2-3,TRBV24-1,.,.,CATSDWTDTSTDTQYF,TGTGCCACCAGTGATTGGACGGACACTAGCACAGATACGCAGTATTTT
TRBJ1-1,TRBV7-3,.,.,CASSLTDGYEAFF,TGTGCCAGCAGCTTAACGGACGGATATGAAGCTTTCTTT
TRBJ2-2,TRBV4-1,.,few,CASSQDLGRVPGELFF,TGCGCCAGCAGCCAAGATTTGGGACGGGTCCCCGGGGAGCTGTTTTTT
TRBJ1-1,TRBV20-1,.,.,CSAPRQNEAFF,TGCAGTGCTCCCCGACAGAATGAAGCTTTCTTT
TRBJ2-1,TRBV19,TRBD2,.,CASSPRLAGGSYNEQFF,TGTGCCAGTAGTCCCAGACTAGCGGGGGGTAGCTACAATGAGCAGTTCTTC
TRBJ2-2,TRBV12-3/TRBV12-4,.,few,CASGNYTGELFF,TGTGCCAGCGGGAATTACACCGGGGAGCTGTTTTTT
TRBJ2-5,TRBV6-5,.,.,CASSYSIQVQETQYF,TGTGCCAGCAGTTACTCAATACAGGTCCAAGAGACCCAGTACTTC
TRBJ2-5,TRBV2,.,few,CASRGAGAQYF,TGTGCCAGCAGGGGAGCCGGGGCCCAGTACTTC
TRBJ2-2,TRBV9,TRBD1,.,CASSDRGSNTGELFF,TGTGCCAGCAGCGACAGGGGGTCCAACACCGGGGAGCTGTTTTTT
TRBJ2-3,TRBV7-8,.,.,CASSRTSSTDTQYF,TGTGCCAGCAGCCGGACGTCTAGCACAGATACGCAGTATTTT
TRBJ1-1,TRBV18,.,.,CATGERNTEAFF,TGTGCCACCGGGGAGCGGAACACTGAAGCTTTCTTT
TRBJ1-2,TRBV7-2,.,.,CASSLARDPHYGYTF,TGTGCCAGCAGCTTAGCCAGGGATCCACACTATGGCTACACCTTC
TRBJ1-1,TRBV6-5,.,.,CASSYGRLTEAFF,TGTGCCAGCAGTTACGGCAGGCTCACTGAAGCTTTCTTT
TRBJ1-2,TRBV6-5,.,.,CASSYSFPGANYGYTF,TGTGCCAGCAGTTACTCGTTTCCGGGGGCGAACTATGGCTACACCTTC
TRBJ1-1,TRBV28,.,.,CASSHRVRGAFF,TGTGCCAGCAGTCACAGGGTGCGGGGAGCTTTCTTT
TRBJ1-2,TRBV5-6,.,once,CASSFPGANYGYTF,TGTGCCAGCAGCTTTCCCGGAGCTAACTATGGCTACACCTTC
TRBJ2-2,TRBV10-2,TRBD1,.,CASKDRGNTGELFF,TGCGCCAGCAAGGACAGGGGTAACACCGGGGAGCTGTTTTTT
TRBJ1-6,TRBV11-1,TRBD1,.,CASSPDRISYNSPLHF,TGTGCCAGCAGCCCGGACAGGATCTCCTATAATTCACCCCTCCACTTT
TRBJ1-3,TRBV5-6,.,.,CASSLGQYSGNTIYF,TGTGCCAGCAGCCTAGGACAGTACTCTGGAAACACCATATATTTT
TRBJ2-2,TRBV19,TRBD2,.,CASCLGSSGGFGGELFF,TGTGCCAGTTGTCTTGGGTCTAGCGGTGGTTTCGGCGGGGAGCTGTTTTTT
TRBJ2-2,TRBV5-1,.,.,CASSLPANTGELFF,TGCGCCAGCAGCTTGCCAGCGAACACCGGGGAGCTGTTTTTT
TRBJ2-5,TRBV18,.,.,CASSPGQNQETQYF,TGTGCCAGCTCCCCAGGACAGAACCAAGAGACCCAGTACTTC
TRBJ1-2,TRBV9,.,.,CASRAGAIGYGYTF,TGTGCCAGCAGGGCGGGGGCGATTGGGTATGGCTACACCTTC
TRBJ2-5,TRBV6-6,TRBD1,.,CASSRPGQGAGETQYF,TGTGCCAGCAGTCGCCCGGGACAGGGGGCGGGGGAGACCCAGTACTTC
TRBJ1-2,TRBV3-1/TRBV3-2,.,.,CASSQVTGASYGYTF,TGTGCCAGCAGCCAAGTAACCGGGGCTAGCTATGGCTACACCTTC
TRBJ2-3,TRBV3-1/TRBV3-2,TRBD1,.,CASARQGTDTQYF,TGTGCCAGCGCGAGACAGGGGACAGATACGCAGTATTTT
TRBJ2-4,TRBV24-1,.,.,CATSDPEGSGNIQYF,TGTGCCACCAGTGATCCCGAGGGATCAGGTAACATTCAGTACTTC
TRBJ2-5,TRBV29-1,.,.,CSVRDDMETQYF,TGCAGCGTTCGAGACGATATGGAGACCCAGTACTTC
TRBJ2-3,TRBV6-5,.,.,CASSNSVRSTDTQYF,TGTGCCAGCAGCAACAGCGTACGTAGCACAGATACGCAGTATTTT
TRBJ2-3,TRBV5-1,.,.,CASSSTTGTSTDTQYF,TGCGCCAGCAGCTCGACGACAGGCACTAGCACAGATACGCAGTATTTT
TRBJ1-2,TRBV5-1,.,.,CASSYGPGVNYGYTF,TGCGCCAGCAGCTACGGCCCCGGGGTAAACTATGGCTACACCTTC
TRBJ1-1,TRBV28,.,.,CASSWISPREAFF,TGTGCCAGCAGTTGGATATCTCCTAGAGAAGCTTTCTTT
TRBJ1-6,TRBV6-6,.,.,CASSYGYTNSPLHF,TGTGCCAGCAGTTATGGGTACACTAATTCACCCCTCCACTTT
TRBJ2-1,TRBV19,.,.,CASSRGSYNEQFF,TGTGCCAGCAGTCGGGGTTCCTACAATGAGCAGTTCTTC
TRBJ1-2,TRBV5-1,TRBD1,.,CASRDQGANYGYTF,TGCGCCAGCAGGGACCAGGGGGCGAACTATGGCTACACCTTC
TRBJ1-6,TRBV10-3,.,.,CAISEWGADNSPLHF,TGTGCCATCAGTGAGTGGGGGGCCGATAATTCACCCCTCCACTTT
TRBJ2-5,TRBV3-1/TRBV3-2,TRBD1,.,CASSQPDRVRGTQYF,TGTGCCAGCAGCCAACCGGACAGGGTCAGGGGGACCCAGTACTTC
TRBJ2-2,TRBV19,TRBD2,few,CASTTLNLGLANTGELFF,TGTGCCAGTACCACGCTGAACCTGGGACTAGCGAACACCGGGGAGCTGTTTTTT
TRBJ1-4,TRBV19,.,.,CASSIESGKTREKLFF,TGTGCCAGTAGTATTGAAAGCGGCAAAACACGAGAAAAACTGTTTTTT